A single sample is the source of the 17 T cell receptor beta chains below, sequenced in a study of T cell changes during pregnancy in multiple sclerosis. Assay used: immunoSEQ multiplex PCR; TCRdb lists only in-frame clones, some missing. The sample includes around 2,200 clones, just under 80% seen only once; the top ten take 30% to 40%. The source material was CD4+ T cells from PBMCs (not recorded whether the cells were cultured). The source of these receptors is a female patient with multiple sclerosis, enrolled in a pregnancy study. Some clones in this sample may be carry-over from other donors' samples.

The J gene is TRBJ2-7, the V gene TRBV11-3; D may match TRBD1 or TRBD2 (5 bases each). The germline V gene has CDR1 SGHNT and CDR2 YENEEA. The CDR3 contains 14 residues. V lost 5 bases, J lost 4 bases, and 15 bases lay in between. In DNA, the CDR3 is TGTGCCAGCAGCCTGGGGGACGGCGAATACGAGCAGTACTTC. The encoded protein is CASSLGDGEYEQYF.

The chain has TRBV5-1 and TRBJ2-5; no definite D call. CDR3 size: 16 residues. Trimming removed 2 bases at V and 3 bases at J, with 17 bases between. In germline, CDR1 is SGHRS, CDR2 YFSETQ. DNA of the CDR3: TGCGCCAGCAGCTTCAAGGGTCTGGGCTTAGAAGAGACCCAGTACTTC. Amino acids: CASSFKGLGLEETQYF.

The V and J genes are TRBV18 and TRBJ1-2; D is possibly TRBD1 (5 bases). The CDR3 has 16 amino acids. V was trimmed by 0 bases and J by 3 bases, leaving 14 bases between them. Germline CDR1 reads KGHSH; CDR2 reads LQKENI. CDR3 amino acids: CASSPPIMTGDYGYTF. Written as DNA, the CDR3 is TGTGCCAGCTCACCACCGATAATGACGGGGGACTATGGCTACACCTTC.

This clone ranks as large. This chain connects TRBV19 to TRBJ2-7, with a tentative D call TRBD1 (6 bases). CDR1 and CDR2 (germline): LNHDA, SQIVND (reference sequence). Between the trimmed V and J ends, which lost 5 bases and 5 bases, there was a span of 10 bases. CDR3 length: 12 residues. CDR3 coding DNA: TGTGCCAGTAGTCCCAAGGGGGACGAGCAGTACTTC. Translating it yields CASSPKGDEQYF.

The genes are TRBV27 and TRBJ2-5, with D possibly being TRBD2 (5 bases). Trimming took off 5 bases at V and 2 bases at J, with 15 bases between the two ends. Germline V gene lookup returns CDR1 MNHEY and CDR2 SMNVEV (reference sequence). CDR3 length equals 15 residues. CDR3 region: CASSSRGRGQETQYF. The DNA for the CDR3 is TGTGCCAGCAGTAGCCGCGGTCGGGGACAAGAGACCCAGTACTTC.

This clone is medium-sized (0.01 to 0.1%) within its sample. This chain's CDR3 is CASSEQGSNEKLFF. CDR3 DNA sequence: TGTGCCAGCAGTGAGCAGGGTTCTAATGAAAAACTGTTTTTT. V gene TRBV25-1 combines with J gene TRBJ1-4, with D tentatively TRBD1 (5 bases). The CDR3 runs 14 residues. Trimming shortened V by 3 bases and J by 3 bases, and 8 bases separated the two germline ends. CDR1 MGHDK and CDR2 SYGVNS come from the germline V gene.

The V call is TRBV2, the J call TRBJ2-3; 8 bases are shared with TRBD2. Losses at the gene ends were 8 bases for V and 4 bases for J; bases not matched to a gene: 11. The CDR3 contains 15 residues. The germline CDR1 and CDR2 sequences are SNHLY and FYNNEI. In DNA form, the CDR3 reads TGTGCCAGCCCCGAGACTAGCGCTCCGGCAGATACGCAGTATTTT. Translated, it gives CASPETSAPADTQYF.

By sample share, this clone is medium-sized. The rearrangement links TRBV2 to TRBJ2-3; D uncertain. CDR3 length equals 11 residues. Trimming stripped 7 bases from V and 3 bases from J, with 5 bases between. Germline V lookup: CDR1 SNHLY, CDR2 FYNNEI. The CDR3 DNA follows: TGTGCCAGCAACCCGACAGATACGCAGTATTTT. Protein sequence: CASNPTDTQYF.

CDR3 sequence: CASSYGPGRKETQYF. The DNA of the CDR3 is TGTGCCAGCAGTTACGGCCCAGGGCGGAAAGAGACCCAGTACTTC. This chain uses TRBV6-6 with TRBJ2-5; weak D call: TRBD1 (5 bases). There are 15 residues in the CDR3. Germline values: CDR1 MNHNY, CDR2 SVGAGI (reference sequence). V lost 2 bases and J 3 bases, leaving 13 bases between the germline ends.

The chain has TRBV6-1 and TRBJ2-1, with D unresolved. Germline V gene data show CDR1 as MNHNS and CDR2 as SASEGT. The CDR3 totals 14 residues. V lost 5 bases, J lost 3 bases, and 11 bases lay in between. CDR3 sequence reads: CASSSRGSYNEQFF. DNA for the CDR3: TGTGCCAGCAGTTCCCGCGGCAGCTACAATGAGCAGTTCTTC.

The chain is built from TRBV7-9 and TRBJ2-7; the match to TRBD2 covers 7 bases. With V trimmed by 5 bases and J by 0 bases, 7 bases remained unmatched. The CDR3 covers 15 residues. Germline lookup yields CDR1 SEHNR and CDR2 FQNEAQ (reference sequence). The CDR3 DNA sequence: TGTGCCAGCAGCCGAGAGCGGGGACGCTCCTACGAGCAGTACTTC. Amino acids: CASSRERGRSYEQYF. Combining the CDR3 with reference TRBV7-9 and TRBJ2-7 gives the whole variable domain DTGVSQNPRHKITKRGQNVTFRCDPISEHNRLYWYRQTLGQGPEFLTYFQNEAQLEKSRLLSDRFSAERPKGSFSTLEIQRTEQGDSAMYLCASSRERGRSYEQYFGPGTRLTVT.

This chain connects TRBV9 to TRBJ2-3; TRBD1 is a possible D gene (6 bases). V was clipped by 1 base and J by 4 bases, with 13 bases between them. CDR1 is SGDLS, CDR2 YYNGEE, per germline. This CDR3 is 15 amino acids long. CDR3 amino acids: CASSVPLRTADTQYF. The CDR3 DNA reads as TGTGCCAGCAGCGTACCCCTTCGGACAGCAGATACGCAGTATTTT.

V and J are TRBV19 and TRBJ1-5, with 9 bases fitting TRBD1. Germline assignment: CDR1 LNHDA and CDR2 SQIVND (reference sequence). The CDR3 is 15 residues long. V was clipped by 3 bases and J by 6 bases; unmatched bases: 6. In DNA, the CDR3 is TGTGCCAGTAGTATCCCGGGACAGGGTACTCAGCCCCAGCATTTT. It specifies CASSIPGQGTQPQHF.

The chain couples TRBV4-2 to TRBJ1-4; 9 bases align to TRBD1. V lost 9 bases and J lost 6; bases outside the gene matches: 8. The germline gives CDR1 LGHNA, CDR2 YNFKEQ. The CDR3 is 14 amino acids. The CDR3 bases are TGTGCCAGTCAGAGGGACAGGGAAGATGAAAAACTGTTTTTT. This encodes CASQRDREDEKLFF.

The chain uses TRBV28 and TRBJ1-1, with D possibly TRBD1 on 6 matching bases. The CDR3 loop spans 15 amino acids. V lost 4 bases and J lost 3, with 15 bases in between. The germline V gene has CDR1 MDHEN and CDR2 SYDVKM. CDR3 in DNA: TGTGCCAGCAGTTCATCCGCAGGGGTTTACACTGAAGCTTTCTTT. This gives the protein CASSSSAGVYTEAFF.

This chain joins TRBV27 and TRBJ1-5; 11 nucleotides align to TRBD1. V lost 1 base, J lost 0 bases, and 8 bases stayed unmatched. The CDR3 is 19 residues long. The germline V gene encodes CDR1 MNHEY and CDR2 SMNVEV (reference sequence). This CDR3 reads CASSLFGTGGLYSNQPQHF. As DNA, the CDR3 is TGTGCCAGCAGTTTATTTGGGACAGGGGGGTTGTATAGCAATCAGCCCCAGCATTTT.

This clone is medium-sized (0.01 to 0.1%). The CDR3 nucleotides read TGTGCCAGCAGCTCACGCATTTCAGGACAGGGGACGGAGACCCAGTACTTC. Protein: CASSSRISGQGTETQYF. V is TRBV7-9 and J is TRBJ2-5; 9 nucleotides match TRBD1. This CDR3 is 17 amino acids long. The germline CDR1 and CDR2 sequences are SEHNR and FQNEAQ (reference sequence). V gave up 4 bases and J gave up 5 bases; unmatched junction bases: 14. The complete variable domain, with remaining parts taken from reference TRBV7-9 and TRBJ2-5, reads DTGVSQNPRHKITKRGQNVTFRCDPISEHNRLYWYRQTLGQGPEFLTYFQNEAQLEKSRLLSDRFSAERPKGSFSTLEIQRTEQGDSAMYLCASSSRISGQGTETQYFGPGTRLLVL.